Sequencing of this T cell receptor (beta chain) was carried out in a study of T cell responses to AZD1222 COVID-19 vaccine. As for the study in general: Second-dose schedules of about 4 or about 12 weeks were combined.

TCRdb keeps only in-frame clones here, not all; method: immunoSEQ multiplex PCR. The data show approximately 110,000 clones, more than 90% seen once. This clone occurred a few times. The specimen was peripheral blood, collected on day 0 of AZD1222 vaccination. The source of this sequence is an adult in good health.

CDR3 DNA: TGTGCCAGCAGCCTCGGACTAGCGGCTTCCGAGCAGTACTTC. Encoded protein: CASSLGLAASEQYF. The chain joins TRBV7-2 to TRBJ2-7; TRBD2 matches 10 bases. This CDR3 is built from 14 residues. The ends lost 5 bases at V and 6 bases at J; junction bases unmatched: 7. The germline V gene has CDR1 SGHTA and CDR2 FQGNSA. The variable domain in full, with the rest retrieved from reference TRBV7-2 and TRBJ2-7, is GAGVSQSPSNKVTEKGKDVELRCDPISGHTALYWYRQSLGQGLEFLIYFQGNSAPDKSGLPSDRFSAERTGGSVSTLTIQRTQQEDSAVYLCASSLGLAASEQYFGPGTRLTVT.